This TCR beta chain was found in a study of T cell repertoires in cytomegalovirus infection. Study at large: In public TCR beta signatures, there were indications of both CMV infection and matching HLA type.

As concerns this clonotype: Its cognate antigen is unknown.

Using its own MiXCR run on the reads, TCRdb lists one record per CDR3 protein. The repertoire holds some 590,000 distinct CDR3 sequences, with 35% to 50% as singletons. The clonotype originates from a human donor in good health (CMV status not recorded). Some clones in this sample may be carry-over from other donors' samples. Here the sequenced sample was cultured PBMCs, taken from culture after CMV antigen stimulation.

CDR3: CASSPPQLYEQYF. The DNA of the CDR3 is TGTGCCAGCAGTCCCCCACAGCTATACGAGCAGTACTTC. The chain is built from TRBV6-5 and TRBJ2-7; the D is unclear. Germline V gene data show CDR1 as MNHEY and CDR2 as SVGAGI. The CDR3 loop spans 13 amino acids. Deletions cut 5 bases from V and 4 bases from J, with 12 bases between.